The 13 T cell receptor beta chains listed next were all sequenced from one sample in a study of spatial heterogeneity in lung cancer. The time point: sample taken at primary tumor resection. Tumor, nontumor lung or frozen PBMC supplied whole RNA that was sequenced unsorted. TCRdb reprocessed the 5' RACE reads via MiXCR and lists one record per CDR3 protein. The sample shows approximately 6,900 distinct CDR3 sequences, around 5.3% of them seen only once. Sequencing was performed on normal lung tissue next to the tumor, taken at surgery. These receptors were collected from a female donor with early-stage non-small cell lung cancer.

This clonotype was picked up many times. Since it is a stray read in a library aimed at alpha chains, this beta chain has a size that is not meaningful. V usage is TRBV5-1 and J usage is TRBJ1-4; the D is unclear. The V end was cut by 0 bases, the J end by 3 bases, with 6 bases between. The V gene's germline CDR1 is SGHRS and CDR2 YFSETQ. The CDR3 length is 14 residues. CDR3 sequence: CASSLAGSNEKLFF. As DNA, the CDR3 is TGCGCCAGCAGCTTGGCGGGGTCTAATGAAAAACTGTTTTTT.

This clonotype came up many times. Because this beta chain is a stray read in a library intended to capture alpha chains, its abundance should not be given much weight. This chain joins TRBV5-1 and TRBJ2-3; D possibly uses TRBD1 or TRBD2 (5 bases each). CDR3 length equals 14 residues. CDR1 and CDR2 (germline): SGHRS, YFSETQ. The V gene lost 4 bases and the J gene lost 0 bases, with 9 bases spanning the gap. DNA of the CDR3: TGCGCCAGCAGCCGGGACCATAGCACAGATACGCAGTATTTT. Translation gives CASSRDHSTDTQYF.

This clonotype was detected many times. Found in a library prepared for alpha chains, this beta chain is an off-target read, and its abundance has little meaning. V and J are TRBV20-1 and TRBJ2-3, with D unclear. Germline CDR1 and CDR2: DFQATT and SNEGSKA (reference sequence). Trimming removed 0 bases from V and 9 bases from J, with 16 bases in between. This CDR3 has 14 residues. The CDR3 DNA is TGCAGTGCTAGAGATCCTGCCGCGACAATAACGCAGTATTTT. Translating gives CSARDPAATITQYF.

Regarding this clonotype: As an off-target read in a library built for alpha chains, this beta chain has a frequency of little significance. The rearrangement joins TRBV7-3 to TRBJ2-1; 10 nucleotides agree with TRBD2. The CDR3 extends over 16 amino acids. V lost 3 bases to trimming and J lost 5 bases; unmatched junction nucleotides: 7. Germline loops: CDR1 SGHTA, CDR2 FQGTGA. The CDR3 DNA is TGTGCCAGCAGCTTGCCCGGAGCGGGAGGGCACAATGAGCAGTTCTTC. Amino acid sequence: CASSLPGAGGHNEQFF.

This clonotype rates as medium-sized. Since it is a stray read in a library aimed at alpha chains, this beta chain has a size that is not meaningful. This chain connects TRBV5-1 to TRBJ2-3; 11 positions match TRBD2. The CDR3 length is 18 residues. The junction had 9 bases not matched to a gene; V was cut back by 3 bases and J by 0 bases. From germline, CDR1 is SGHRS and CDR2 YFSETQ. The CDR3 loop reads CASSSLTSGAPSTDTQYF. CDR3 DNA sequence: TGCGCCAGCAGCTCCCTGACTAGCGGGGCCCCTAGCACAGATACGCAGTATTTT.

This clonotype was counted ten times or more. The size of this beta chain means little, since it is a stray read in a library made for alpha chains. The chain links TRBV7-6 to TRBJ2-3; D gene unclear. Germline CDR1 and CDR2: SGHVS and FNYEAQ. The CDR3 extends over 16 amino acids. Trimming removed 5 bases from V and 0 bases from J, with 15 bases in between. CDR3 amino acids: CASSPPTGTSTDTQYF. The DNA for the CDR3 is TGTGCCAGCAGCCCTCCGACTGGTACTAGCACAGATACGCAGTATTTT.

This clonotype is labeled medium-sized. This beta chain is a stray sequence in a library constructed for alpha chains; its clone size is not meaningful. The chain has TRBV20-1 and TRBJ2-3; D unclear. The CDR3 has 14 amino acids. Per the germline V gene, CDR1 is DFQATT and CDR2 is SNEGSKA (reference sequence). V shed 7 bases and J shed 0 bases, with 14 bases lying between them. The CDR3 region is CSVFHRASTDTQYF. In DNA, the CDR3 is TGCAGTGTCTTCCACCGGGCTAGCACAGATACGCAGTATTTT.

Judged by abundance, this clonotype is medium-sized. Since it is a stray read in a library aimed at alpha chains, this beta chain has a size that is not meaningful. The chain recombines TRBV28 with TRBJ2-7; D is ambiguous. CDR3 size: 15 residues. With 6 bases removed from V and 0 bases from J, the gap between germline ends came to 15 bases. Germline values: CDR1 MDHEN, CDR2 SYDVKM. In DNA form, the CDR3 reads TGTGCCAGCAGCCGCCCGGCACTAACCTCCTACGAGCAGTACTTC. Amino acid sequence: CASSRPALTSYEQYF.

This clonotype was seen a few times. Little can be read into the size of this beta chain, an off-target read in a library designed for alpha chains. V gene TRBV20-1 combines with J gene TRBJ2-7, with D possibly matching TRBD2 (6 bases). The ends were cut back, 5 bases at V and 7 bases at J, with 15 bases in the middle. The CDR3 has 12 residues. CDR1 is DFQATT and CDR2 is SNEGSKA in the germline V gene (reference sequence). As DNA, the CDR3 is TGCAGTGCTTCGGAGGGCCCTTGGGAGCAGTACTTC. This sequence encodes CSASEGPWEQYF.

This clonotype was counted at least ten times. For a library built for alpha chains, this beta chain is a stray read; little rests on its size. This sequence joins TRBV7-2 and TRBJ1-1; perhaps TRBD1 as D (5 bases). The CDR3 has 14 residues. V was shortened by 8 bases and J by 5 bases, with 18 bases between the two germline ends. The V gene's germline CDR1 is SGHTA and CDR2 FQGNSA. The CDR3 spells CASSPMGGLTEAFF. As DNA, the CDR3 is TGTGCCAGCTCACCGATGGGGGGACTTACTGAAGCTTTCTTT.

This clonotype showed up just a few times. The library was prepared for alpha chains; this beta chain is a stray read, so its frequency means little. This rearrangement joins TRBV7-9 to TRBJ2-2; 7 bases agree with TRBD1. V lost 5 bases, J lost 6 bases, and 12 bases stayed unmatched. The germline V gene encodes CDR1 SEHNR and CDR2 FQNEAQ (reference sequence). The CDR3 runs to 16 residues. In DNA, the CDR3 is TGTGCCAGCAGCGTCAACAGGGGCCTCAACGCCGGGGAGCTGTTTTTT. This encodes CASSVNRGLNAGELFF.

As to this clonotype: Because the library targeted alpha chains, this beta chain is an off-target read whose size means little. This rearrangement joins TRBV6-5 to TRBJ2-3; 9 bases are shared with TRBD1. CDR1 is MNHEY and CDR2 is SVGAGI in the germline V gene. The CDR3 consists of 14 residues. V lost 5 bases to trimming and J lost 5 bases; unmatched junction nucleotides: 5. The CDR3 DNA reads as TGTGCCAGCAGTGCCGGGACAGGGAGAGATACGCAGTATTTT. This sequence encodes CASSAGTGRDTQYF.

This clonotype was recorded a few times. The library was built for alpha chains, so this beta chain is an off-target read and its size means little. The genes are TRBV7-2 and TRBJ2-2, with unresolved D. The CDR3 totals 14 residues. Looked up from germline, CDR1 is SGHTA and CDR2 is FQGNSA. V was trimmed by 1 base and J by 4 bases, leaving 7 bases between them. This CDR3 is CASSLGGPTGELFF. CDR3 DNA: TGTGCCAGCAGCTTAGGGGGTCCCACCGGGGAGCTGTTTTTT. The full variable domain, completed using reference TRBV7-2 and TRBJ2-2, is GAGVSQSPSNKVTEKGKDVELRCDPISGHTALYWYRQSLGQGLEFLIYFQGNSAPDKSGLPSDRFSAERTGGSVSTLTIQRTQQEDSAVYLCASSLGGPTGELFFGEGSRLTVL.